One T cell receptor beta chain is described in this entry. The sample originates from a study of cytotoxic CD8 clonotypes in ibrutinib-treated CLL. Assay used: immunoSEQ multiplex PCR; TCRdb lists only in-frame clones, some missing. The sample records thousands of clones, 60% to 80% being singletons. The CDR3 sequence is 14 residues long. From germline, CDR1 is LNHDA and CDR2 SQIVND (reference sequence). Trimming pared 1 base from V and 6 bases from J, leaving 10 bases between. The chain uses TRBV19 and TRBJ1-5; a possible D gene is TRBD1 (5 bases). Sequencing used PBMCs, obtained before ibrutinib treatment. The receptor was isolated from a human donor with chronic lymphocytic leukemia. CDR3 protein: CASSIASGGQPQHF. Here the CDR3 DNA reads TGTGCCAGTAGTATAGCCTCGGGGGGTCAGCCCCAGCATTTT. Full variable domain (missing parts from reference TRBV19 and TRBJ1-5): DGGITQSPKYLFRKEGQNVTLSCEQNLNHDAMYWYRQDPGQGLRLIYYSQIVNDFQKGDIAEGYSVSREKKESFPLTVTSAQKNPTAFYLCASSIASGGQPQHFGDGTRLSIL.